Below, 3 T cell receptor beta chains from the same sample are listed, as sequenced in a study of blood T cell repertoires in COVID-19. Clones were sequenced by immunoSEQ multiplex PCR, and TCRdb holds only the in-frame ones, with some missing. The table lists around 250,000 clones, about 80% of them singletons, with around 4.4% in the top ten. Material: peripheral blood. These receptors were collected from a man between 45 and 60 years old with active or convalescent COVID-19.

This chain joins TRBV5-4 and TRBJ2-2, with D maybe TRBD1 (6 bases). Germline V gene sequence: CDR1 SGHNT, CDR2 YYREEE (reference sequence). V was shortened by 2 bases and J by 4 bases, with 12 bases between the two germline ends. The CDR3 loop spans 15 amino acids. CDR3 DNA: TGTGCCAGCAGCTTTGAGGGGGTGGGCACCGGGGAGCTGTTTTTT. Translation gives CASSFEGVGTGELFF.

This sequence joins TRBV21-1 and TRBJ1-6. TRBV21-1 has pseudogene status. This CDR3 comprises 18 residues. The CDR3 DNA follows: TGTGCCAGCAGCTCAAGACTCCTGAGGGCCCCTTATAATTCACCCCTCCACTTT. Translated: CASSSRLLRAPYNSPLHF.

The rearrangement joins TRBV4-3 to TRBJ1-3; no clear D. The V end lost 4 bases, the J end lost 0 bases, and 10 bases lay between the germline ends. In germline, CDR1 is LGHNA, CDR2 YSLEER. This CDR3 contains 15 residues. This chain's CDR3 is CASSRGGSSGNTIYF. DNA of the CDR3: TGCGCCAGCAGCCGAGGTGGGAGCTCTGGAAACACCATATATTTT.